This TCR beta chain came from a study of multiple sclerosis patients with progressive multifocal leukoencephalopathy. Note on this clone: This sample includes further DNA sequences coding for the same CDR3.

The protocol was immunoSEQ multiplex PCR, while the TCRdb copy is restricted to in-frame clones and leaves out a portion. The table lists approximately 27,000 clones, around 85% of them singletons. Described time point: time of PML onset. The CDR3 spans 11 residues. Trimming stripped 0 bases from V and 8 bases from J, with 7 bases between. Germline CDR1 and CDR2: GTSNPN and SVGIG (reference sequence). This clonotype was obtained from a woman in her twenties or thirties with progressive multifocal leukoencephalopathy. The source material was PBMCs, sampled from a patient treated with natalizumab. The rearrangement links TRBV30 to TRBJ1-2, with no clear D. The CDR3 nucleotides are TGTGCCTGGAGTGTGGGCGGAGGCTACACCTTC. Its translation: CAWSVGGGYTF. Based on the CDR3 plus reference TRBV30 and TRBJ1-2, the full variable domain is SQTIHQWPATLVQPVGSPLSLECTVEGTSNPNLYWYRQAAGRGLQLLFYSVGIGQISSEVPQNLSASRPQDRQFILSSKKLLLSDSGFYLCAWSVGGGYTFGSGTRLTVV.